These 13 T cell receptor beta chains were sequenced from one sample in a study of lymphopenia after photon versus proton radiotherapy. Produced via immunoSEQ multiplex PCR; TCRdb's table is partial and in-frame only. Altogether about 30,000 clones are present, roughly 90% being singletons, with the ten largest covering approximately 6.2%. Sequences were derived from peripheral blood, sampled from a patient treated with photon-based radiotherapy. These receptors all stem from a woman in her forties or fifties with pancreatic cancer.

V usage is TRBV19 and J usage is TRBJ2-7, with 9 bases identical to TRBD1. Germline trimming cut 7 bases from V and 7 bases from J; bases unmatched to any gene: 8. The CDR3 covers 13 residues. Germline-derived CDR1 and CDR2 are LNHDA and SQIVND (reference sequence). In DNA, the CDR3 is TGTGCCAGTACCGGGACAGGGTCTTGGGAGCAGTACTTC. This translates into CASTGTGSWEQYF.

This clone was counted once. V and J are TRBV11-2 and TRBJ2-4; D gene uncertain. V was cut by 4 bases and J by 1 base, with 17 bases left in between. The CDR3 is 17 amino acids. Germline CDR1 SGHAT, CDR2 FQNNGV. The CDR3: CASSSLSHVEAKNIQYF. DNA of the CDR3: TGTGCCAGCAGCTCCCTAAGCCATGTGGAGGCCAAAAACATTCAGTACTTC.

The rearrangement uses TRBV19 and TRBJ2-3, with D unclear. The CDR3 runs to 14 residues. V was shortened by 7 bases and J by 0 bases, with 11 bases between the two germline ends. The V gene's germline CDR1 is LNHDA and CDR2 SQIVND (reference sequence). The CDR3, as DNA: TGTGCCAGTAAACGTAGCCCTAGCACAGATACGCAGTATTTT. As protein: CASKRSPSTDTQYF.

The chain uses TRBV27 and TRBJ2-3; 9 bases line up with TRBD2. The CDR3 has 23 residues. Germline assignment: CDR1 MNHEY and CDR2 SMNVEV (reference sequence). The ends lost 0 bases at V and 2 bases at J; junction bases unmatched: 24. The CDR3 sequence: CASSLSAPLWREGPPADTDTQYF. CDR3 nucleotides: TGTGCCAGCAGTTTATCGGCCCCCCTATGGCGGGAGGGCCCTCCGGCGGACACAGATACGCAGTATTTT.

This sequence joins TRBV21-1 and TRBJ2-1. TRBV21-1 counts as a pseudogene. The CDR3 length is 18 residues. As DNA, the CDR3 is TGTGCCAGCAGCATAGGGCAGGTGGCCCTTGTCTCCTACAATGAGCAGTTCTTC. Protein product: CASSIGQVALVSYNEQFF.

This chain links TRBV14 with TRBJ2-3; tentatively, D is TRBD1 or TRBD2 (6 bases each). The CDR3 totals 18 residues. Germline CDR1 is SGHDN and CDR2 is FVKESK. The ends were cut back, 0 bases at V and 0 bases at J, with 16 bases in the middle. Here the CDR3 reads CASSQEGGGAVSTDTQYF. The CDR3 DNA follows: TGTGCCAGCAGCCAAGAAGGGGGAGGAGCGGTTAGCACAGATACGCAGTATTTT.

V and J are TRBV7-3 and TRBJ2-6; 10 bases line up with TRBD1. The CDR3 extends over 18 amino acids. Trimming took 5 bases from V and 2 from J; bases not matched to a gene: 9. Germline CDR1 SGHTA, CDR2 FQGTGA. CDR3 amino acids: CASSLDGTGVAGANVLTF. The CDR3 nucleotides read TGTGCCAGCAGCCTTGACGGGACAGGGGTCGCTGGGGCCAACGTCCTGACTTTC.

This clone was counted a few times. This chain links TRBV19 with TRBJ2-5; D might be TRBD1 (5 bases). Germline V gene sequence: CDR1 LNHDA, CDR2 SQIVND (reference sequence). This CDR3 is built from 13 residues. Trimming cost V 6 bases and J 5 bases, with 13 bases left between them. The CDR3 nucleotides are TGTGCCAGTAGCCCGACAGACTGGGAGACCCAGTACTTC. Translating gives CASSPTDWETQYF.

The V and J genes are TRBV30 and TRBJ2-2; D may be TRBD2 (6 bases). The V and J ends lost 2 bases and 7 bases respectively, with 11 bases between them. The CDR3 is made up of 13 amino acids. Germline loops: CDR1 GTSNPN, CDR2 SVGIG (reference sequence). The CDR3, as DNA: TGTGCCTGGAGTTCGGGACTTAGCGGGGAGCTGTTTTTT. Protein: CAWSSGLSGELFF.

The count of this clone is one. V and J are TRBV28 and TRBJ2-3, with D uncertain. The CDR3 contains 12 residues. The germline CDR1 and CDR2 sequences are MDHEN and SYDVKM. Between the trimmed V and J ends, which lost 7 bases and 0 bases, there was a span of 5 bases. The CDR3: CASTASTDTQYF. The CDR3 DNA reads TGTGCCAGCACCGCTAGCACAGATACGCAGTATTTT.

This clone was picked up one time. The chain joins TRBV15 to TRBJ1-4; D is possibly TRBD1 (6 bases). From germline, CDR1 is LNHNV and CDR2 YYDKDF (reference sequence). CDR3 length: 14 amino acids. The ends were cut back, 3 bases at V and 7 bases at J, with 12 bases in the middle. In DNA, the CDR3 is TGTGCCACCAGCAGTTACAGGGAAGGTGAAAAACTGTTTTTT. Its protein product is CATSSYREGEKLFF.

The chain joins TRBV2 to TRBJ1-5; 7 bases line up with TRBD1. V lost 0 bases to trimming and J lost 7 bases; unmatched junction nucleotides: 6. Per the germline V gene, CDR1 is SNHLY and CDR2 is FYNNEI. The CDR3 spans 15 residues. This CDR3 reads CASSEARAGGQPQHF. The CDR3 nucleotides read TGTGCCAGCAGTGAAGCGCGGGCAGGGGGGCAGCCCCAGCATTTT.

The rearrangement joins TRBV9 to TRBJ2-2, with D possibly being TRBD1 (5 bases). Trimming removed 3 bases at V and 7 bases at J, with 13 bases between. CDR3 size: 14 residues. CDR1 and CDR2 (germline): SGDLS, YYNGEE. CDR3 residues: CASSADSHGGELFF. The DNA of the CDR3 is TGTGCCAGCAGCGCCGACAGTCACGGCGGGGAGCTGTTTTTT.